This T cell receptor beta chain was identified in a study of blood T cell repertoires in COVID-19. Study information: Samples taken during acute and convalescent COVID-19 were collected in the United States, Italy and Spain. The analysed material was cDNA or gDNA that came from T cells, B-cell-depleted T cells, or PBMCs.

As processed by the authors: Reference gene primers were amplified, and this amplification served to estimate nucleated cell counts. This table comes from immunoSEQ multiplex PCR, and its TCRdb copy is limited to in-frame clones, with some not included. From that table come the V and J calls and clone size; the DNA was used to work out D and trimming. The table has about 34,000 clones, 88% seen once. CDR1 KGHSH and CDR2 LQKENI come from the germline V gene. The CDR3 loop spans 14 amino acids. The V gene lost 3 bases and the J gene lost 1 base, with 6 bases spanning the gap. As for this clone: This specimen includes other DNA sequences encoding the same CDR3.

The sample was peripheral blood. This clonotype originated in a man aged 55-75 years with active COVID-19. The chain combines TRBV18 with TRBJ2-2; D possibly corresponds to TRBD1 (5 bases). DNA for the CDR3: TGTGCCAGCTCACCCGGACAGAACACCGGGGAGCTGTTTTTT. Its translation: CASSPGQNTGELFF.